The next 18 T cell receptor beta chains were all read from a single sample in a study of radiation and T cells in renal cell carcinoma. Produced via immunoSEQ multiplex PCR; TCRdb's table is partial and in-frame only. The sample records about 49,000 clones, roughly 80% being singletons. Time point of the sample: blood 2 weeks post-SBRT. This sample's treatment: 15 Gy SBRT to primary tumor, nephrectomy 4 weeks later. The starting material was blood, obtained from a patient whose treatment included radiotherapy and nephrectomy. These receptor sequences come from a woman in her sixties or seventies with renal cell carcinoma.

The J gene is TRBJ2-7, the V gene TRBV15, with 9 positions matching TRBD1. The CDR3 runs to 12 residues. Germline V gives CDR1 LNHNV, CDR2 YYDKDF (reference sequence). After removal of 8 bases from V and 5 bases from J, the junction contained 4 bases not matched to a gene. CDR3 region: CATVGQGNEQYF. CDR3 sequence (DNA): TGTGCCACCGTCGGACAGGGGAACGAGCAGTACTTC.

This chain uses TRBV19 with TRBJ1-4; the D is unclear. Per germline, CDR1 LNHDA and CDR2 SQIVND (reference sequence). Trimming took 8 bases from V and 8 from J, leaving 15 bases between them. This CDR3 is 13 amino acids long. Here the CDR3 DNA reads TGTGCCAGTGCTCAACTCACGGGGGAAAAACTGTTTTTT. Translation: CASAQLTGEKLFF.

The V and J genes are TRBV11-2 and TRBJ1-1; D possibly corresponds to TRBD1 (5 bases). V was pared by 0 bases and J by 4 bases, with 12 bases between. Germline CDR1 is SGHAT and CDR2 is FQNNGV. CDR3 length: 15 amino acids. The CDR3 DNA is TGTGCCAGCAGCTTAGAACGCCAGGGCAGCACTGAAGCTTTCTTT. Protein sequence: CASSLERQGSTEAFF.

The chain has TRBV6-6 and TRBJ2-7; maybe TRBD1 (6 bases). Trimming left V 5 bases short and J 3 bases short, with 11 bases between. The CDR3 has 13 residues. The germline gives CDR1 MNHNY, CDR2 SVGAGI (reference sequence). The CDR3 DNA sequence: TGTGCCAGCAGTCAGACAGGTATCTACGAGCAGTACTTC. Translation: CASSQTGIYEQYF.

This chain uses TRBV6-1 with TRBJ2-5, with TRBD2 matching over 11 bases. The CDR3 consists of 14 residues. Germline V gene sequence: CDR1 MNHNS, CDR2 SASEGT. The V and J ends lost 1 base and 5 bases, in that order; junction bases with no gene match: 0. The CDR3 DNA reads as TGTGCCAGCAGTGAAGGGACTAGCGGGGAGACCCAGTACTTC. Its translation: CASSEGTSGETQYF.

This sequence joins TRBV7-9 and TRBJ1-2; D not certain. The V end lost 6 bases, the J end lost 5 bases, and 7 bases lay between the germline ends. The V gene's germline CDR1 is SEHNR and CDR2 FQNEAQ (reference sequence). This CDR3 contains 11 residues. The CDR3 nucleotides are TGTGCCAGCAGGGCAGCTTATGGCTACACCTTC. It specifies CASRAAYGYTF.

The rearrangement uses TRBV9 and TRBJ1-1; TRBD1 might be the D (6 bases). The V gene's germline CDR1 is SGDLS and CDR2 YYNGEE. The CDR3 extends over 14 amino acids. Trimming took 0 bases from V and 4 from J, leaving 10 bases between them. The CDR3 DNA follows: TGTGCCAGCAGCGTAGAAGGGGGGGTCACTGAAGCTTTCTTT. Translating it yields CASSVEGGVTEAFF.

The CDR3 region has the DNA TGTGCCAGCTCTGGGCGGGGGGGTTCAGATACGCAGTATTTT. This codes for CASSGRGGSDTQYF. J is TRBJ2-3 and V is TRBV2, with 9 bases matching TRBD2. The trim removed 8 bases at V and 4 bases at J, leaving 7 bases unmatched. The CDR3 has 14 residues. Germline-derived CDR1 and CDR2 are SNHLY and FYNNEI.

CDR3 residues: CATSRQGASYNEQFF. CDR3 nucleotide sequence: TGTGCCACCAGCAGGCAGGGGGCCTCCTACAATGAGCAGTTCTTC. The rearrangement joins TRBV15 to TRBJ2-1; TRBD1 aligns across 8 bases. V was clipped by 3 bases and J by 0 bases; unmatched bases: 1. The CDR3 sequence is 15 residues long. Germline CDR1 reads LNHNV; CDR2 reads YYDKDF (reference sequence).

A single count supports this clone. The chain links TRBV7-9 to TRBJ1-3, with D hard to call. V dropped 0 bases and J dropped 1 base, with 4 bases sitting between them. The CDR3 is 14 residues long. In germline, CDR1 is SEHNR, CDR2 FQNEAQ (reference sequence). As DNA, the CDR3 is TGTGCCAGCAGCTTAGCAGGGTCTGGAAACACCATATATTTT. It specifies CASSLAGSGNTIYF.

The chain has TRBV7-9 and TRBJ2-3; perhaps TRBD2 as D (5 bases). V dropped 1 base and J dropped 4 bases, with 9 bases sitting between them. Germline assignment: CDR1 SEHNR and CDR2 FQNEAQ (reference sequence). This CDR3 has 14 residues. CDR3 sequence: CASSLVRRPDTQYF. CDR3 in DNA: TGTGCCAGCAGCTTAGTTAGGAGGCCAGATACGCAGTATTTT.

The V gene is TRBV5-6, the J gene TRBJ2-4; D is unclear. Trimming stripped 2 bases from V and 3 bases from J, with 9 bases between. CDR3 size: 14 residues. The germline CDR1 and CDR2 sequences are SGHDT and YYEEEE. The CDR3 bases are TGTGCCAGCAGCTTCCTTGGTAGCAAAAACATTCAGTACTTC. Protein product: CASSFLGSKNIQYF.

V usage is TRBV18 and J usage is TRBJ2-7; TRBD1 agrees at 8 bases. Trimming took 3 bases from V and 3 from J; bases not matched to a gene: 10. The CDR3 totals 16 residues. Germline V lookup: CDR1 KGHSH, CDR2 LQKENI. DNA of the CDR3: TGTGCCAGCTCACCGCCCGGGACAGGTGCCCTCTACGAGCAGTACTTC. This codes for CASSPPGTGALYEQYF.

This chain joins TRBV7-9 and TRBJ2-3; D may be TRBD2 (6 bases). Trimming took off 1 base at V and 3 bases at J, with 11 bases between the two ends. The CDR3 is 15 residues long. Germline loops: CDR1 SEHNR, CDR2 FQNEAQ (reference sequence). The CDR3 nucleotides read TGTGCCAGCAGCTTAGAAGCGGGTGGAACAGATACGCAGTATTTT. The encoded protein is CASSLEAGGTDTQYF.

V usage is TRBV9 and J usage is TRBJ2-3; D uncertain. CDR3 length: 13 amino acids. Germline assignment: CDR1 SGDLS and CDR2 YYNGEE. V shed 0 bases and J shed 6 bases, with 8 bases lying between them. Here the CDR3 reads CASSVGTADTQYF. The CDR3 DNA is TGTGCCAGCAGCGTAGGGACCGCGGATACGCAGTATTTT.

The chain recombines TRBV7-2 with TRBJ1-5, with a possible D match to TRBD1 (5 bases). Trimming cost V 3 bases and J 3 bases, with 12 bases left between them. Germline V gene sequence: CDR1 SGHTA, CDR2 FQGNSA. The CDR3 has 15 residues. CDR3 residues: CASSFGGTLNQPQHF. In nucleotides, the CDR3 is TGTGCCAGCAGCTTCGGCGGGACCCTCAATCAGCCCCAGCATTTT.

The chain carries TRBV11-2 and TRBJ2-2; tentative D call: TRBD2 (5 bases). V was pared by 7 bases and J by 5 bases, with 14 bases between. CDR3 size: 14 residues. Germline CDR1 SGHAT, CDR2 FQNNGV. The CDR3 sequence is CASNRASGTGELFF. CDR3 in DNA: TGTGCCAGCAACCGGGCCTCGGGGACCGGGGAGCTGTTTTTT.

In nucleotides, the CDR3 is TGTGCCAGCAGCTTAGGTTACGAGCAGTACTTC. Its translation: CASSLGYEQYF. The chain carries TRBV6-1 and TRBJ2-7; D is unclear. CDR3 size: 11 residues. CDR1 is MNHNS and CDR2 is SASEGT in the germline V gene. V was shortened by 6 bases and J by 4 bases, with 7 bases between the two germline ends.